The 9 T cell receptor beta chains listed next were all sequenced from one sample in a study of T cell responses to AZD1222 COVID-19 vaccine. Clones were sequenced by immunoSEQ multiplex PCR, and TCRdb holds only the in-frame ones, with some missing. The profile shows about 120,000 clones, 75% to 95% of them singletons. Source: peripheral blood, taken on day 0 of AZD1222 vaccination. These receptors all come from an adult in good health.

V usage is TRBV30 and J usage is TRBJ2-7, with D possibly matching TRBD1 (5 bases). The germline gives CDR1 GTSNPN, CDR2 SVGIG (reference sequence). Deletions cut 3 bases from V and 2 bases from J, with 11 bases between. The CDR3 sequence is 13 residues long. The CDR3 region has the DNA TGTGCCTGGAGCCAGGGTGGCCCCTACGAGCAGTACTTC. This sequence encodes CAWSQGGPYEQYF.

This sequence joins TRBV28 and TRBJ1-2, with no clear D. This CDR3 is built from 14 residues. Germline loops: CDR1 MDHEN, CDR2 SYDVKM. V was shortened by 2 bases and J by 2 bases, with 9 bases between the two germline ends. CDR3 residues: CASSLGEGNYGYTF. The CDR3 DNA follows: TGTGCCAGCAGTTTAGGTGAGGGAAACTATGGCTACACCTTC.

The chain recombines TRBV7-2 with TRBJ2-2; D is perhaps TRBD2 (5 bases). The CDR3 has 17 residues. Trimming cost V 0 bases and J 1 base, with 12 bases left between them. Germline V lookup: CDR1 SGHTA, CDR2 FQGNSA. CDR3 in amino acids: CASSLARRRLNTGELFF. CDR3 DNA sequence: TGTGCCAGCAGCTTAGCGAGGAGGAGATTGAACACCGGGGAGCTGTTTTTT.

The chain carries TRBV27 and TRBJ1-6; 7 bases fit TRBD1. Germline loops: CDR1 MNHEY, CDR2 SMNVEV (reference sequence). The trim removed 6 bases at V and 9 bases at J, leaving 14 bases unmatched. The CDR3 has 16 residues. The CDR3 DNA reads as TGTGCCAGCAGCCGCCAGGAGGGGGCTATACGTTCACCCCTCCACTTT. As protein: CASSRQEGAIRSPLHF.

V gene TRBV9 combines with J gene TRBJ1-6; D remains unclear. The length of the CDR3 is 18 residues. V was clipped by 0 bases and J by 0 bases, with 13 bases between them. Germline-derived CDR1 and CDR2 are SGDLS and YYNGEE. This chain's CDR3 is CASSVGREESSYNSPLHF. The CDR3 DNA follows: TGTGCCAGCAGCGTAGGAAGGGAGGAGAGCTCCTATAATTCACCCCTCCACTTT. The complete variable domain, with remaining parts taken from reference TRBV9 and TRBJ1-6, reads DSGVTQTPKHLITATGQRVTLRCSPRSGDLSVYWYQQSLDQGLQFLIQYYNGEERAKGNILERFSAQQFPDLHSELNLSSLELGDSALYFCASSVGREESSYNSPLHFGNGTRLTVT.

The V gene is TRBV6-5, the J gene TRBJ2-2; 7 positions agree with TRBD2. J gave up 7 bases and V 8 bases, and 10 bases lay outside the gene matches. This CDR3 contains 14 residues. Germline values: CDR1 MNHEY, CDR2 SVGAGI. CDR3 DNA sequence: TGTGCCAGCTCTCCTAGCCCGGGAGGCGGGGAGCTGTTTTTT. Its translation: CASSPSPGGGELFF.

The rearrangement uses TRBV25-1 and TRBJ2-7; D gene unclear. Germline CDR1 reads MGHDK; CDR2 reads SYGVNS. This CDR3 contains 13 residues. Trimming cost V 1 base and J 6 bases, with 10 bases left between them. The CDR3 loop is CASSELSVLEQYF. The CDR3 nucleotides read TGTGCCAGCAGTGAATTGTCCGTCCTCGAGCAGTACTTC.

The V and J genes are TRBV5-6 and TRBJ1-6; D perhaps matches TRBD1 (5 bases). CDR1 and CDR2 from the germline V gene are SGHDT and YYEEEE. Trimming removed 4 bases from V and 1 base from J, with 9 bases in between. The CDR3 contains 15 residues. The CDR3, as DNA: TGTGCCAGCAGCGTCCAGGGTTCCTATAATTCACCCCTCCACTTT. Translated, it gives CASSVQGSYNSPLHF. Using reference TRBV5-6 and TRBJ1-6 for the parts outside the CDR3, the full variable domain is DAGVTQSPTHLIKTRGQQVTLRCSPKSGHDTVSWYQQALGQGPQFIFQYYEEEERQRGNFPDRFSGHQFPNYSSELNVNALLLGDSALYLCASSVQGSYNSPLHFGNGTRLTVT.

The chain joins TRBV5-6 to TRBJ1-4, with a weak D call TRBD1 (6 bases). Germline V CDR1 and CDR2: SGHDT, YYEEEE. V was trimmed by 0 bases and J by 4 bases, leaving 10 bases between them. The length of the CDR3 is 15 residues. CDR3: CASSLGRGLNEKLFF. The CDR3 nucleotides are TGTGCCAGCAGCTTGGGCAGGGGCCTTAATGAAAAACTGTTTTTT.